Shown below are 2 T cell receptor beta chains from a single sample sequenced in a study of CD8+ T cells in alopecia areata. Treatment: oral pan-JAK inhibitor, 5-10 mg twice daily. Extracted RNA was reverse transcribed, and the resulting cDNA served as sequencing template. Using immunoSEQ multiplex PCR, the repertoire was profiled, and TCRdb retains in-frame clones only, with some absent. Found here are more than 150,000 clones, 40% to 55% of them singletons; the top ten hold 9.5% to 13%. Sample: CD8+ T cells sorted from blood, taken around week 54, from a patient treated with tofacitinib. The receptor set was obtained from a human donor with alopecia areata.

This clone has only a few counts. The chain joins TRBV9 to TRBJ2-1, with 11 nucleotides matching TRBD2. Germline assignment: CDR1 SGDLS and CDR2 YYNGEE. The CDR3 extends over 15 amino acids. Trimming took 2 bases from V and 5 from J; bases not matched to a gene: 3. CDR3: CASSVTSGANNEQFF. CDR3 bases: TGTGCCAGCAGCGTGACTAGCGGGGCCAACAATGAGCAGTTCTTC.

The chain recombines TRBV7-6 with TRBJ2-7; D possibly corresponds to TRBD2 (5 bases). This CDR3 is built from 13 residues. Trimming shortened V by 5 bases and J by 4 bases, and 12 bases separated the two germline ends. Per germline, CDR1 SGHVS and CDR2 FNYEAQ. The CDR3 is CASSPGISYEQYF. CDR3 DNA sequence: TGTGCCAGCAGCCCGGGGATTTCTTACGAGCAGTACTTC.